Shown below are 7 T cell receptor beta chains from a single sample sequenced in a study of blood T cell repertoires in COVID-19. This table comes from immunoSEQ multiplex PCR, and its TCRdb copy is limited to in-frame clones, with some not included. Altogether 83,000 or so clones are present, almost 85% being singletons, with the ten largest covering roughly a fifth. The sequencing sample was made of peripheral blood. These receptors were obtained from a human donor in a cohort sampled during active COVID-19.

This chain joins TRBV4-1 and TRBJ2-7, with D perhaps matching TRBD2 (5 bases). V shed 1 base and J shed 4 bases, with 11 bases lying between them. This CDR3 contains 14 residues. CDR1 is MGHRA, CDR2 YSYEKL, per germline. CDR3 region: CASSQGGASYEQYF. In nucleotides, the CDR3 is TGCGCCAGCAGCCAAGGGGGAGCCAGTTACGAGCAGTACTTC.

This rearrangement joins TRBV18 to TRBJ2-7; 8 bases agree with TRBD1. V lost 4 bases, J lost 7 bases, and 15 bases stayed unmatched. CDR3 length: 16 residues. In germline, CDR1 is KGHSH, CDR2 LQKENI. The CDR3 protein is CASSHPGTGRLGEQYF. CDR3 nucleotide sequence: TGTGCCAGCTCACACCCTGGGACAGGCCGACTAGGGGAGCAGTACTTC.

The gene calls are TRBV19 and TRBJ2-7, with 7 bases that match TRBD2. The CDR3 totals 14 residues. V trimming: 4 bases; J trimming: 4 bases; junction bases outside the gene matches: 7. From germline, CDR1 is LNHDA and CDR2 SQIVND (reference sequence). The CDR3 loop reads CASSRTAGTYEQYF. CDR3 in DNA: TGTGCCAGTAGTAGAACAGCGGGGACTTACGAGCAGTACTTC.

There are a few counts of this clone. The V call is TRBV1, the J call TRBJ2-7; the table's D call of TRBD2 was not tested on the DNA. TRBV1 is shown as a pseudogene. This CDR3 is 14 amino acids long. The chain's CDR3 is CTSSQGSSCNEQYF. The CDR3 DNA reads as TGCACCAGCAGCCAAGGAAGCTCCTGCAACGAGCAGTACTTC.

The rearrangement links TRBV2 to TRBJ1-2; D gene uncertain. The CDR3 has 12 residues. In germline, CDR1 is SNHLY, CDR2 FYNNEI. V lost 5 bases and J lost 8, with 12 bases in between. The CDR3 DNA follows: TGTGCCAGCAGTATCCGGCGGGAGGGCTACACCTTC. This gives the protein CASSIRREGYTF.

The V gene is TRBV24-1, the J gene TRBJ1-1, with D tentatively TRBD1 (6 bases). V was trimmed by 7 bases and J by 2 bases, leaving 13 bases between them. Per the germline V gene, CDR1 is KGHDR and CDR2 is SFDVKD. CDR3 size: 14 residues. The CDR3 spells CATRKGQLNTEAFF. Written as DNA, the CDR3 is TGTGCCACCAGGAAAGGACAGCTAAACACTGAAGCTTTCTTT.

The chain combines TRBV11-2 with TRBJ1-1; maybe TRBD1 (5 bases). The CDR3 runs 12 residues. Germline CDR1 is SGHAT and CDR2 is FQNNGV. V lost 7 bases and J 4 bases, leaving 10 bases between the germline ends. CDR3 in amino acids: CASKTRATEAFF. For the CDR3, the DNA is TGTGCCAGCAAGACCAGGGCCACTGAAGCTTTCTTT. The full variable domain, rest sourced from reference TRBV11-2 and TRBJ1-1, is EAGVAQSPRYKIIEKRQSVAFWCNPISGHATLYWYQQILGQGPKLLIQFQNNGVVDDSQLPKDRFSAERLKGVDSTLKIQPAKLEDSAVYLCASKTRATEAFFGQGTRLTVV.